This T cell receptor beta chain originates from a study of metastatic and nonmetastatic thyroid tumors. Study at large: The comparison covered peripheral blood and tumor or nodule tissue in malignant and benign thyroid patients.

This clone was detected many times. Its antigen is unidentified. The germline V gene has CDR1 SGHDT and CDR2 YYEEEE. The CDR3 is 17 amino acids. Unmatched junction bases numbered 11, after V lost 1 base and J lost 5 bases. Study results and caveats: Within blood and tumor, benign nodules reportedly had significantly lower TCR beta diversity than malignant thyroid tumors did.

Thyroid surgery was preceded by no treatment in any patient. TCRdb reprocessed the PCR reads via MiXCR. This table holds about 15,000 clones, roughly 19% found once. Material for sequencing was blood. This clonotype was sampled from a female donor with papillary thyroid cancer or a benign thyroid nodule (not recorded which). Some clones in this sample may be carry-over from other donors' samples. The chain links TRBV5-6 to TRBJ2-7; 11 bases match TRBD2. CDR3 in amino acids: CASSLRDTSGSGNEQYF. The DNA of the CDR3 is TGTGCCAGCAGCTTGAGGGACACTAGCGGGAGTGGCAACGAGCAGTACTTC.